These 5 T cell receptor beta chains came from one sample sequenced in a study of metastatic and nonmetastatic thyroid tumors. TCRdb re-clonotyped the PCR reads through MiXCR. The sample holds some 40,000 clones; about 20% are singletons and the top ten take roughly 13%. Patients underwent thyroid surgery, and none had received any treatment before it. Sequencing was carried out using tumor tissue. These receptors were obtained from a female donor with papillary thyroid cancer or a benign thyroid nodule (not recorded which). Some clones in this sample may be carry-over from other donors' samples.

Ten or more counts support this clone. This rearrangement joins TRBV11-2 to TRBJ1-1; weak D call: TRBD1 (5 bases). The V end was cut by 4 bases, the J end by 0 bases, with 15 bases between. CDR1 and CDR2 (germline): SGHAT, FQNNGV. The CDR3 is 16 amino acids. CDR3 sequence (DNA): TGTGCCAGCAGCTGGAGGGGCAGTACTATGAACACTGAAGCTTTCTTT. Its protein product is CASSWRGSTMNTEAFF.

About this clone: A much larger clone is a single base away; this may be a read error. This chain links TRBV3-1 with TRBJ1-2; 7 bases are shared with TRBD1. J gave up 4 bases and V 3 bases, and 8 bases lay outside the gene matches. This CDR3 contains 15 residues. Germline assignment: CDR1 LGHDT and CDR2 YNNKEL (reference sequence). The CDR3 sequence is CASSQCDRVSYGYTF. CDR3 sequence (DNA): TGTGCCAGCAGCCAGTGTGACAGGGTCAGCTATGGCTACACCTTC.

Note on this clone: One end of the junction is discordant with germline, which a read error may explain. The CDR3 is CACHGGSRTNTQYF. DNA of the CDR3: TGTGCCTGCCATGGCGGGAGTCGCACAAATACGCAGTATTTT. The chain couples TRBV6-4 to TRBJ2-3; 7 bases are a match to TRBD2. This CDR3 is built from 14 residues. Germline V CDR1 and CDR2: MRHNA, SNTAGT.

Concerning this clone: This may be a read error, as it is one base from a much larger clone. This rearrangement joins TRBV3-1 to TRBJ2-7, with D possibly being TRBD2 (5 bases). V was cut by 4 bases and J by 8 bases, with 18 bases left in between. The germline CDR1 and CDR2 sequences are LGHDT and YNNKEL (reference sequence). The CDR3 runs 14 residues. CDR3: CASSPWQTTAQQYF. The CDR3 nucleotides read TGTGCCAGCAGCCCCTGGCAGACTACGGCGCAGCAGTACTTC.

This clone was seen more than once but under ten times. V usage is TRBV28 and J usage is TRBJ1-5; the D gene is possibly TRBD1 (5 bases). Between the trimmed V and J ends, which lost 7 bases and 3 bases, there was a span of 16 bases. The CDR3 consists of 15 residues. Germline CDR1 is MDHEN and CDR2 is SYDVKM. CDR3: CASIASDRANQPQHF. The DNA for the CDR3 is TGTGCCAGCATCGCGTCCGACAGAGCCAATCAGCCCCAGCATTTT.